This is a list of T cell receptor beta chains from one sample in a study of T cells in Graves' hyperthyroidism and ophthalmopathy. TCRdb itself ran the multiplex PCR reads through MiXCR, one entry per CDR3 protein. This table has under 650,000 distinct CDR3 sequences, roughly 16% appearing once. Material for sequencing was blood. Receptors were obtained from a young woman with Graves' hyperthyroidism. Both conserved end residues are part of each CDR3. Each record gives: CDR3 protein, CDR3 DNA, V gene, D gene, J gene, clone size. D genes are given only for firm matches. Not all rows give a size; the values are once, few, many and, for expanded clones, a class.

CASSATGGGGGNQPQHF TGTGCCAGCAGCGCAACAGGGGGCGGGGGGGGCAATCAGCCCCAGCATTTT TRBV9 TRBD1 TRBJ1-5 NA
CASSQEGDPGEKLFF TGCGCCAGCAGCCAAGAGGGCGACCCGGGGGAAAAACTGTTTTTT TRBV4-1 NA TRBJ1-4 many
CASSDDGGQETQYF TGTGCCAGCAGTGACGATGGCGGACAAGAGACCCAGTACTTC TRBV2 NA TRBJ2-5 many
CASNRQSDQPQHF TGTGCCAGCAATCGGCAGAGCGATCAGCCCCAGCATTTT TRBV6-2/TRBV6-3 NA TRBJ1-5 few
CASSSWDRESYEQYF TGTGCCAGCAGCTCATGGGACAGGGAATCCTACGAGCAGTACTTC TRBV7-9 TRBD1 TRBJ2-7 many
CASSTLSNQPQHF TGTGCCAGTTCGACTTTGAGCAATCAGCCCCAGCATTTT TRBV2 NA TRBJ1-5 NA
CASSFMGANTEAFF TGTGCCAGCAGCTTTATGGGCGCGAACACTGAAGCTTTCTTT TRBV5-6 NA TRBJ1-1 NA
CASTLGRQGAYEQFF TGTGCCAGCACCTTAGGGAGACAGGGGGCATATGAGCAGTTCTTC TRBV28 TRBD1 TRBJ2-1 many
CASPRLELAGGGQETQYF TGCGCCAGCCCTCGCCTGGAACTAGCGGGAGGTGGGCAAGAGACCCAGTACTTC TRBV5-1 TRBD2 TRBJ2-5 few
CASSPSQGMETQYF TGTGCCAGCTCACCCTCACAGGGGATGGAGACCCAGTACTTC TRBV18 TRBD1 TRBJ2-5 many
CASSDVGLPMNTEAFF TGTGCCAGCAGTGATGTAGGACTTCCCATGAACACTGAAGCTTTCTTT TRBV2 NA TRBJ1-1 many
CASSRLTGASEKLFF TGCGCCAGCAGCCGCCTGACAGGGGCAAGCGAAAAACTGTTTTTC TRBV4-1 TRBD1 TRBJ1-4 NA
CASSPSGILPGELFF TGTGCCAGCAGCCCGTCCGGGATTCTCCCCGGGGAGCTGTTTTTT TRBV7-2 NA TRBJ2-2 many